Listed here are 24 T cell receptor beta chains from one sample, sequenced in a study of hypomethylating agent response in myelodysplastic syndrome. Assay used: immunoSEQ multiplex PCR; TCRdb lists only in-frame clones, some missing. The repertoire has approximately 5,100 clones, approximately 81% of them found once; the top ten carry roughly a sixth. The sample in question was bone marrow, obtained before or after starting hypomethylating agent treatment for myelodysplastic syndrome (not recorded which). These receptor sequences come from a human donor with myelodysplastic syndrome.

This clone was recorded once. The J gene is TRBJ1-1, the V gene TRBV7-9; D is uncertain. Trimming took off 0 bases at V and 1 base at J, with 3 bases between the two ends. The germline V gene has CDR1 SEHNR and CDR2 FQNEAQ (reference sequence). This CDR3 has 13 amino acids. CDR3 sequence (DNA): TGTGCCAGCAGCTTAGCTAGGAACACTGAAGCTTTCTTT. Its protein is CASSLARNTEAFF.

The chain employs TRBV28 and TRBJ1-4, with 8 bases fitting TRBD1. Germline V gene sequence: CDR1 MDHEN, CDR2 SYDVKM. There are 14 residues in the CDR3. The trim removed 5 bases at V and 6 bases at J, leaving 5 bases unmatched. As DNA, the CDR3 is TGTGCCAGCAGTCGACAGGGGTGGGATGAAAAACTGTTTTTT. The encoded protein is CASSRQGWDEKLFF.

The chain carries TRBV5-8 and TRBJ2-1, with a weak D call TRBD1 (6 bases). V lost 0 bases to trimming and J lost 1 base, with 14 bases between them. The germline V gene encodes CDR1 SGHTS and CDR2 YDEGEE. This CDR3 spans 17 amino acids. The CDR3 nucleotides are TGTGCCAGCAGCTTGGAGGTGGGGGCGAAGTCCTACAATGAGCAGTTCTTC. It encodes CASSLEVGAKSYNEQFF.

The chain is built from TRBV10-3 and TRBJ2-7; D possibly corresponds to TRBD1 (5 bases). Germline CDR1 ENHRY, CDR2 SYGVKD. Trimming removed 8 bases from V and 0 bases from J, with 14 bases in between. The CDR3 totals 14 residues. This CDR3 is CAILEQESSYEQYF. DNA of the CDR3: TGTGCCATCCTAGAACAGGAGAGCTCCTACGAGCAGTACTTC.

This rearrangement joins TRBV29-1 to TRBJ2-2; tentative D call: TRBD1 (5 bases). Germline V CDR1 and CDR2: SQVTM, ANQGSEA. V was shortened by 3 bases and J by 4 bases, with 12 bases between the two germline ends. The CDR3 totals 14 residues. The CDR3 DNA follows: TGCAGCGTTGATGGTCAGGGAAGCACCGGGGAGCTGTTTTTT. Amino acids: CSVDGQGSTGELFF.

The J gene is TRBJ1-4, the V gene TRBV27; possibly TRBD1 for D (5 bases). This CDR3 region has 14 residues. The germline V gene encodes CDR1 MNHEY and CDR2 SMNVEV (reference sequence). Trimming removed 7 bases from V and 4 bases from J, with 13 bases in between. The DNA for the CDR3 is TGTGCCAGCAAAGGGGCGGGGATTAATGAAAAACTGTTTTTT. It specifies CASKGAGINEKLFF.

The J gene is TRBJ1-5, the V gene TRBV7-8; TRBD1 aligns across 8 bases. This CDR3 region has 14 residues. The germline V gene has CDR1 SGHVS and CDR2 FQNEAQ. V lost 1 base to trimming and J lost 4 bases; unmatched junction nucleotides: 0. The CDR3 is CASSLDRGNQPQHF. The CDR3 DNA sequence: TGTGCCAGCAGCTTAGACAGGGGGAATCAGCCCCAGCATTTT.

CDR3 bases: TGTGCCAGCAGCTTGATGTCAGGTAGCCGCGAGCAGTACTTC. Protein sequence: CASSLMSGSREQYF. The J gene is TRBJ2-7, the V gene TRBV5-4; D is ambiguous. Germline V gene lookup returns CDR1 SGHNT and CDR2 YYREEE (reference sequence). V lost 1 base and J lost 6, with 14 bases in between. The CDR3 spans 14 residues.

The table lists this clone with a few counts. The chain combines TRBV7-2 with TRBJ2-2, with TRBD1 matching over 7 bases. The CDR3 totals 14 residues. The V gene end was trimmed by 5 bases and the J gene end by 4 bases; junction bases not matched to a gene: 4. CDR1 SGHTA and CDR2 FQGNSA come from the germline V gene. This CDR3 reads CASSRDRVTGELFF. Here the CDR3 DNA reads TGTGCCAGCAGCCGGGACAGAGTCACCGGGGAGCTGTTTTTT. The complete variable domain, with remaining parts taken from reference TRBV7-2 and TRBJ2-2, reads GAGVSQSPSNKVTEKGKDVELRCDPISGHTALYWYRQSLGQGLEFLIYFQGNSAPDKSGLPSDRFSAERTGGSVSTLTIQRTQQEDSAVYLCASSRDRVTGELFFGEGSRLTVL.

This chain joins TRBV6-5 and TRBJ1-3; TRBD1 aligns across 7 bases. CDR3 length equals 16 residues. The germline V gene encodes CDR1 MNHEY and CDR2 SVGAGI. J lost 2 bases, V lost 2 bases, and 6 bases had no gene match. The CDR3 nucleotides are TGTGCCAGCAGTTACAGCCCAACAGGGGCTGGAAACACCATATATTTT. Amino acid sequence: CASSYSPTGAGNTIYF.

The J gene is TRBJ2-7, the V gene TRBV4-3; 8 bases are shared with TRBD2. From germline, CDR1 is LGHNA and CDR2 YSLEER. J was trimmed by 1 base and V by 2 bases; bases with no gene match: 4. This CDR3 comprises 15 residues. The chain's CDR3 is CASSQTGGGSYEQYF. The CDR3 DNA follows: TGCGCCAGCAGCCAAACCGGGGGGGGGTCCTACGAGCAGTACTTC.

The chain employs TRBV2 and TRBJ2-5; D is unclear. The CDR3 runs 12 residues. V lost 5 bases and J lost 2, with 6 bases in between. CDR1 is SNHLY, CDR2 FYNNEI, per germline. Here the CDR3 DNA reads TGTGCCAGCAGTCTGATGCAAGAGACCCAGTACTTC. Its translation is CASSLMQETQYF.

The chain links TRBV6-4 to TRBJ2-3; 10 bases align to TRBD2. This CDR3 has 16 amino acids. V shed 8 bases and J 2 bases; nucleotides not matched to a gene: 10. The germline V gene has CDR1 MRHNA and CDR2 SNTAGT. The CDR3 region has the DNA TGTGCCAGCCAGGTACAAAGCGGGGGGGCCACAGATACGCAGTATTTT. The encoded protein is CASQVQSGGATDTQYF.

The J gene is TRBJ2-6, the V gene TRBV11-2; D unresolved. This CDR3 region has 16 residues. The V gene lost 3 bases and the J gene lost 0 bases, with 9 bases spanning the gap. Germline CDR1 SGHAT, CDR2 FQNNGV. Here the CDR3 reads CASSFISFSGANVLTF. The CDR3 coding sequence is TGTGCCAGCAGCTTTATTAGTTTCTCTGGGGCCAACGTCCTGACTTTC.

The chain couples TRBV11-2 to TRBJ2-7; D is possibly TRBD1 or TRBD2 (6 bases each). Germline assignment: CDR1 SGHAT and CDR2 FQNNGV. The CDR3 covers 16 residues. V was shortened by 1 base and J by 2 bases, with 15 bases between the two germline ends. CDR3 DNA sequence: TGTGCCAGCAGCTTAGGACCGGGGGCGCTTACCTACGAGCAGTACTTC. Its translation is CASSLGPGALTYEQYF.

The rearrangement links TRBV5-1 to TRBJ2-2; no definite D call. This CDR3 contains 13 residues. Trimming pared 1 base from V and 5 bases from J, leaving 6 bases between. CDR1 is SGHRS and CDR2 is YFSETQ in the germline V gene. The CDR3 DNA reads as TGCGCCAGCAGCTTGCAGAGGACCGGGGAGCTGTTTTTT. Its translation is CASSLQRTGELFF.

The chain joins TRBV9 to TRBJ2-4; 14 nucleotides line up with TRBD2. Germline CDR1 SGDLS, CDR2 YYNGEE. The CDR3 is 16 amino acids. V shed 1 base, J shed 10 bases, and the junction held 7 bases outside the gene matches. CDR3 amino acids: CASSVSTSGGASIQYF. In DNA form, the CDR3 reads TGTGCCAGCAGCGTATCGACTAGCGGGGGGGCTTCAATTCAGTACTTC.

The chain combines TRBV7-8 with TRBJ2-7; weak D call: TRBD1 (6 bases). From germline, CDR1 is SGHVS and CDR2 FQNEAQ. V was pared by 5 bases and J by 5 bases, with 22 bases between. CDR3 length: 16 residues. The CDR3 is CASSIKTLVQGHEQYF. CDR3 in DNA: TGTGCCAGCAGCATCAAAACCCTGGTCCAGGGGCACGAGCAGTACTTC.

V gene TRBV11-2 combines with J gene TRBJ1-1; D is ambiguous. The V gene's germline CDR1 is SGHAT and CDR2 FQNNGV. The V end lost 5 bases, the J end lost 0 bases, and 10 bases lay between the germline ends. The CDR3 has 14 residues. CDR3 sequence: CASSPGILNTEAFF. Written as DNA, the CDR3 is TGTGCCAGCAGCCCGGGAATACTGAACACTGAAGCTTTCTTT. Full variable domain (missing parts from reference TRBV11-2 and TRBJ1-1): EAGVAQSPRYKIIEKRQSVAFWCNPISGHATLYWYQQILGQGPKLLIQFQNNGVVDDSQLPKDRFSAERLKGVDSTLKIQPAKLEDSAVYLCASSPGILNTEAFFGQGTRLTVV.

The chain joins TRBV7-9 to TRBJ1-2, with D maybe TRBD1 (6 bases). There are 13 residues in the CDR3. The ends were cut back, 5 bases at V and 4 bases at J, with 11 bases in the middle. CDR1 SEHNR and CDR2 FQNEAQ come from the germline V gene (reference sequence). CDR3 DNA sequence: TGTGCCAGCAGCCGTGGACAGCGCTATGGCTACACCTTC. It translates to CASSRGQRYGYTF.

This clone was counted once. This rearrangement joins TRBV10-2 to TRBJ1-1; D call uncertain. This CDR3 comprises 12 residues. V was trimmed by 7 bases and J by 1 base, leaving 7 bases between them. CDR1 and CDR2 (germline): WSHSY, SAAADI. DNA for the CDR3: TGCGCCAGCACCCCCGGGAACACTGAAGCTTTCTTT. Its translation: CASTPGNTEAFF.

By share, this clone ranks as medium-sized (0.01 to 0.1%). V gene TRBV2 combines with J gene TRBJ1-6; tentative D call: TRBD1 (6 bases). The V gene's germline CDR1 is SNHLY and CDR2 FYNNEI. Trimming stripped 9 bases from V and 4 bases from J, with 13 bases between. The CDR3 extends over 14 amino acids. CDR3 nucleotide sequence: TGTGCCAGTTCAGGGGACCGATATAATTCACCCCTCCACTTT. Translation gives CASSGDRYNSPLHF.

In its sample, this clone was seen once. The chain has TRBV21-1 and TRBJ2-3. TRBV21-1 is assigned pseudogene status. This CDR3 spans 17 amino acids. CDR3 bases: TGTGCCAGCGAGATCCGGAGGGGGTTTTACTTTCTGGATACGCAGTATTTT. This translates into CASEIRRGFYFLDTQYF.

The chain has TRBV30 and TRBJ2-7, with D possibly being TRBD2 (7 bases). Trimming took off 2 bases at V and 4 bases at J, with 12 bases between the two ends. The CDR3 loop spans 13 amino acids. Germline V CDR1 and CDR2: GTSNPN, SVGIG (reference sequence). CDR3 region: CAWSPKGGYEQYF. In DNA form, the CDR3 reads TGTGCCTGGAGTCCAAAGGGGGGGTACGAGCAGTACTTC.